One and the same sample provided the 5 T cell receptor beta chains below, sequenced in a study of blood T cell repertoires in COVID-19. TCRdb's table, derived via immunoSEQ multiplex PCR, lists solely in-frame clones and lacks some. The sample holds 650,000 to 800,000 clones, 85% to 90% seen once. Sequencing used peripheral blood. The origin of the receptors is a woman younger than 30 with acute or convalescent COVID-19.

This chain uses TRBV2 with TRBJ1-3, with D uncertain. This CDR3 spans 14 amino acids. Germline CDR1 and CDR2: SNHLY and FYNNEI. V dropped 3 bases and J dropped 0 bases, with 6 bases sitting between them. This chain's CDR3 is CASSEQASGNTIYF. Here the CDR3 DNA reads TGTGCCAGCAGTGAGCAAGCCTCTGGAAACACCATATATTTT. The full variable domain, rest sourced from reference TRBV2 and TRBJ1-3, is EPEVTQTPSHQVTQMGQEVILRCVPISNHLYFYWYRQILGQKVEFLVSFYNNEISEKSEIFDDQFSVERPDGSNFTLKIRSTKLEDSAMYFCASSEQASGNTIYFGEGSWLTVV.

V and J are TRBV19 and TRBJ2-7, with TRBD1 matching 12 bases. Germline CDR1 and CDR2: LNHDA and SQIVND (reference sequence). V shed 5 bases, J shed 0 bases, and the junction held 11 bases outside the gene matches. The CDR3 runs 18 residues. CDR3 region: CASSPGTGGSGVSYEQYF. The CDR3 nucleotides are TGTGCCAGTAGTCCTGGGACAGGGGGCTCCGGGGTCTCCTACGAGCAGTACTTC.

This clone was seen a few times. This chain links TRBV19 with TRBJ1-5; D is undetermined. Trimming took 9 bases from V and 3 from J, leaving 21 bases between them. The CDR3 runs to 16 residues. Per the germline V gene, CDR1 is LNHDA and CDR2 is SQIVND (reference sequence). Here the CDR3 reads CASLESEEFLNQPQHF. The CDR3 DNA reads as TGTGCCAGCCTTGAATCGGAGGAGTTTCTCAATCAGCCCCAGCATTTT.

The genes are TRBV11-2 and TRBJ1-2; D is possibly TRBD1 (6 bases). The V end lost 7 bases, the J end lost 4 bases, and 16 bases lay between the germline ends. The CDR3 is made up of 14 amino acids. Per the germline V gene, CDR1 is SGHAT and CDR2 is FQNNGV. The CDR3 region is CASNPTGTGYGYTF. For the CDR3, the DNA is TGTGCCAGCAACCCAACAGGGACGGGCTATGGCTACACCTTC.

The genes are TRBV7-2 and TRBJ1-1, with D perhaps TRBD1 (5 bases). This CDR3 has 14 amino acids. The germline V gene encodes CDR1 SGHTA and CDR2 FQGNSA. The V and J ends lost 2 bases and 5 bases respectively, with 12 bases between them. CDR3 loop: CASSLPQGGTEAFF. CDR3 nucleotides: TGTGCCAGCAGCTTACCCCAGGGTGGGACTGAAGCTTTCTTT. Together with reference TRBV7-2 and TRBJ1-1, the CDR3 gives the full variable domain: GAGVSQSPSNKVTEKGKDVELRCDPISGHTALYWYRQSLGQGLEFLIYFQGNSAPDKSGLPSDRFSAERTGGSVSTLTIQRTQQEDSAVYLCASSLPQGGTEAFFGQGTRLTVV.